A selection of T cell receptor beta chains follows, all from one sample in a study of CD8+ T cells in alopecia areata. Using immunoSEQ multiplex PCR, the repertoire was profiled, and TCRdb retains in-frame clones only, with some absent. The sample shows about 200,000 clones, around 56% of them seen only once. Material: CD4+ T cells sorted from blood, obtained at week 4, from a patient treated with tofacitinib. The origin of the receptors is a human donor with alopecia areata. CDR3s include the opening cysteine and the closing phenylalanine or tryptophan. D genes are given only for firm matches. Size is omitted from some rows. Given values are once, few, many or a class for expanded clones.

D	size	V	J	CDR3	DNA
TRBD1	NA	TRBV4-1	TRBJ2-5	CASSQLPGQSQETQYF	TGCGCCAGCAGCCAGCTACCGGGACAGAGCCAAGAGACCCAGTACTTC
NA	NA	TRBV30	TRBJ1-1	CAWTLGPGDTEAFF	TGTGCCTGGACCCTTGGGCCGGGAGACACTGAAGCTTTCTTT
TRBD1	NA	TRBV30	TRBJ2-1	CAWSSGQKEQFF	TGTGCCTGGAGCTCGGGACAGAAAGAGCAGTTCTTC
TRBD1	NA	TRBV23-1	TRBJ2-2	CASSPTRQGNGELFF	TGCGCCAGCAGTCCTACCCGACAGGGAAACGGGGAGCTGTTTTTT
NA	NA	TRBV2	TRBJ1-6	CASSGDFNSPLHF	TGTGCCAGCAGTGGCGACTTTAATTCACCCCTCCACTTT
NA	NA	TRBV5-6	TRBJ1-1	CASSLAGRGTEAFF	TGTGCCAGCAGCTTGGCCGGGCGAGGCACTGAAGCTTTCTTT
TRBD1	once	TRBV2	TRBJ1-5	CASTRDREVGNQPQHF	TGTGCCAGCACAAGGGACAGGGAAGTTGGCAATCAGCCCCAGCATTTT
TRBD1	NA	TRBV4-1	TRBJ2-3	CASSQYGTGATDTQYF	TGCGCCAGCAGCCAGTACGGGACAGGGGCCACAGATACGCAGTATTTT
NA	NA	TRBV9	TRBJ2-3	CASSVDGGGTDTQYF	TGTGCCAGCAGCGTAGATGGGGGCGGCACAGATACGCAGTATTTT
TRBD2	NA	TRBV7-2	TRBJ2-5	CASSLWSGGAETQYF	TGTGCCAGCAGCTTATGGAGCGGGGGGGCCGAGACCCAGTACTTC
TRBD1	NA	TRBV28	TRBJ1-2	CASSSGTGVYGYTF	TGTGCCAGCAGTTCCGGGACAGGGGTGTATGGCTACACCTTC
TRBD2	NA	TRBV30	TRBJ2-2	CAWTRSSGGPIYRGELFF	TGTGCCTGGACCCGTTCGAGCGGGGGGCCCATTTATCGCGGGGAGCTGTTTTTT
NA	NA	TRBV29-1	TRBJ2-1	CSVDGNEQFF	TGCAGCGTTGATGGCAATGAGCAGTTCTTC
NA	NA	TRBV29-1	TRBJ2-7	CSVATREIEQYF	TGCAGCGTTGCTACCAGGGAGATCGAGCAGTACTTC
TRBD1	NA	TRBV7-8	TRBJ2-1	CASSPAGTGVYNEQFF	TGTGCCAGCAGCCCGGCCGGGACAGGGGTTTACAATGAGCAGTTCTTC
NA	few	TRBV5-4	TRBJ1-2	CASSLVGAYGYTF	TGTGCCAGCAGCTTGGTGGGGGCGTATGGCTACACCTTC
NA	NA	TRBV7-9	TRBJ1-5	CASSLGRGDQPQHF	TGTGCCAGCAGCTTAGGTAGGGGGGATCAGCCCCAGCATTTT
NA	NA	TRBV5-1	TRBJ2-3	CASSSGLDTQYF	TGCGCCAGCAGCTCGGGACTTGACACGCAGTATTTT
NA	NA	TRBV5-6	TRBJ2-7	CASSLVGQPSYEQYF	TGTGCCAGCAGCTTGGTTGGGCAGCCCTCCTACGAGCAGTACTTC
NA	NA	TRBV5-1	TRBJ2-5	CASSYKETQYF	TGCGCCAGCAGCTACAAAGAGACCCAGTACTTC
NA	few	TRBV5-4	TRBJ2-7	CASSSGTDLAYEQYF	TGTGCCAGCAGCTCCGGGACGGATTTAGCCTACGAGCAGTACTTC
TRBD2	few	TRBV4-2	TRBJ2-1	CASSQVAGTSGVREQFF	TGTGCCAGCAGCCAAGTCGCCGGGACTAGCGGGGTACGTGAGCAGTTCTTC
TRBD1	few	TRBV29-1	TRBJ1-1	CSSRRDRNTEAFF	TGCAGCTCCCGCCGGGACAGGAACACTGAAGCTTTCTTT
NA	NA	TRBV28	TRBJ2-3	CASSLDRDIGTDTQYF	TGTGCCAGCAGTTTGGATCGGGACATCGGCACAGATACGCAGTATTTT
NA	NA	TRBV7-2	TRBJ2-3	CASSPNRGGTDTQYF	TGTGCCAGCAGCCCTAACAGGGGGGGGACAGATACGCAGTATTTT
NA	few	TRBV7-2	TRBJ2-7	CASSLEWGEQYF	TGTGCCAGCAGCTTAGAGTGGGGCGAGCAGTACTTC
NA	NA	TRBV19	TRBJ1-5	CASSTTGHSNQPQHF	TGTGCCAGTAGTACGACAGGACATAGCAATCAGCCCCAGCATTTT
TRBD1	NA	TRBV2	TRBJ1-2	CASRQGLANYGYTF	TGTGCCAGCAGACAGGGGCTAGCAAACTATGGCTACACCTTC
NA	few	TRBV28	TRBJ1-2	CASSLTRRTGYTF	TGTGCCAGCAGCCTGACCCGACGCACTGGCTACACCTTC
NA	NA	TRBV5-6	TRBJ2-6	CASSSMKRAGANVLTF	TGTGCCAGCAGCTCGATGAAGAGGGCTGGGGCCAACGTCCTGACTTTC
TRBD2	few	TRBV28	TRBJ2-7	CASSFPLAGGPKTSYEQYF	TGTGCCAGCAGTTTTCCCTTAGCGGGGGGACCCAAAACCTCCTACGAGCAGTACTTC
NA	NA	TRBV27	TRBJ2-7	CASSLSAHYEQYF	TGTGCCAGCAGTTTATCGGCACACTACGAGCAGTACTTC
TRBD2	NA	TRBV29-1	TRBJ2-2	CSAGGLAATGELFF	TGCAGCGCTGGTGGACTAGCGGCAACCGGGGAGCTGTTTTTT
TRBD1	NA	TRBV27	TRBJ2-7	CASSPGTGRNYEQYF	TGTGCCAGCAGTCCGGGGACAGGGAGGAACTACGAGCAGTACTTC
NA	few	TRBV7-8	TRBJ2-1	CASSSGAYNEQFF	TGTGCCAGCAGCTCCGGGGCTTACAATGAGCAGTTCTTC
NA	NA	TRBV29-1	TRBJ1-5	CSVELTADQPQHF	TGCAGCGTTGAGCTAACAGCAGATCAGCCCCAGCATTTT
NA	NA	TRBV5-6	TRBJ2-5	CASSPRTDRQETQYF	TGTGCCAGCAGCCCCCGGACAGATCGCCAAGAGACCCAGTACTTC
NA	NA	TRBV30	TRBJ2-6	CAWSDPGPGGANVLTF	TGTGCCTGGAGTGACCCCGGGCCGGGGGGGGCCAACGTCCTGACTTTC
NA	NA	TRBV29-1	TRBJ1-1	CSARRVRSTEAFF	TGCAGCGCCCGCAGGGTCCGTAGCACTGAAGCTTTCTTT
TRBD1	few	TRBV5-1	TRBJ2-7	CASSRAPGQNYEQYF	TGCGCCAGCAGTCGAGCACCGGGACAGAACTACGAGCAGTACTTC
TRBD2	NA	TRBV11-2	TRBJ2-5	CASSSSGTLKETQYF	TGTGCCAGCAGCAGCAGCGGGACTCTCAAAGAGACCCAGTACTTC
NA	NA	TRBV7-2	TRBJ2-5	CASSAGTSKETQYF	TGTGCCAGCAGTGCCGGGACGTCTAAAGAGACCCAGTACTTC
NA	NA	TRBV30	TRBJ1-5	CAWSATGLNQPQHF	TGTGCCTGGAGTGCGACAGGTTTAAATCAGCCCCAGCATTTT
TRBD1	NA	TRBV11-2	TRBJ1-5	CASSQAGTGNQPQHF	TGTGCCAGCAGCCAAGCCGGGACAGGTAATCAGCCCCAGCATTTT
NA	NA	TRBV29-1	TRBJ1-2	CSTRGPDTF	TGCAGCACACGGGGCCCGGACACCTTC
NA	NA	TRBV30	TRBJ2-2	CAWSSQNTGELFF	TGTGCCTGGAGTTCTCAGAACACCGGGGAGCTGTTTTTT
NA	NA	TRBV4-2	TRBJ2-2	CASSQVRSGELFF	TGTGCCAGCAGCCAAGTGCGGTCCGGGGAGCTGTTTTTT
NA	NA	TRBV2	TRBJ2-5	CASSEFGGRETQYF	TGTGCCAGCAGTGAGTTCGGAGGCCGTGAGACCCAGTACTTC
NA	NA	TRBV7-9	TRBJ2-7	CASSLVTGREQYF	TGTGCCAGCAGCTTAGTAACAGGGCGGGAGCAGTACTTC